A selection of T cell receptor beta chains follows, all from one sample in a study of T cell changes during pregnancy in multiple sclerosis. Profiled with immunoSEQ multiplex PCR; TCRdb holds only in-frame clones, not every one. Here the sample spans under 35,000 clones, approximately 81% being singletons. The material sequenced was CD8+ T cells from peripheral blood mononuclear cells, taken after pregnancy. These receptors originate from a female donor with multiple sclerosis, enrolled in a pregnancy study. The CDR3 runs from the conserved cysteine through the conserved F or W.

J gene | V gene | CDR3 protein
TRBJ1-6 | TRBV4-2 | CASSQRQDNSPLHF
TRBJ2-7 | TRBV5-6 | CASSLGDGFYEQYF
TRBJ2-3 | TRBV6-1 | CASSGRAGRADTQYF
TRBJ2-3 | TRBV19 | CASSIGLYGPDTQYF
TRBJ2-1 | TRBV6-5 | CASSYSTGAVFNEQFF
TRBJ2-7 | TRBV5-6 | CASSFGGFYEQYF
TRBJ1-1 | TRBV7-8 | CASSTTGFSLVAFF
TRBJ2-1 | TRBV4-3 | CASSQTSGGAYNEQFF
TRBJ2-2 | TRBV7-9 | CASSPTSSRRAGELFF
TRBJ1-2 | TRBV6-1 | CASSEFGAGHYGYTF
TRBJ2-7 | TRBV14 | CASSPTGPYEQYF
TRBJ2-2 | TRBV19 | CASSIVPYSTGELFF
TRBJ1-6 | TRBV27 | CASSLWAFRGGSPLHF
TRBJ2-7 | TRBV27 | CASSTTGTGSSYEQYF
TRBJ1-2 | TRBV7-9 | CASSPGTGSFYGYTF
TRBJ2-3 | TRBV4-1 | CASSPSGAGGEDTQYF
TRBJ2-3 | TRBV4-3 | CASSQDPQYSIAGESNTQYF
TRBJ1-2 | TRBV10-3 | CAIREIYRDRGYTF
TRBJ2-7 | TRBV11-2 | CASSLALADEQYF
TRBJ2-2 | TRBV4-2 | CASSQDTAETNTGELFF
TRBJ2-1 | TRBV14 | CASSQGVGTKGLHEQFF
TRBJ1-5 | TRBV30 | CAWSVWGGNQPQHF
TRBJ1-6 | TRBV28 | CASSLLREGDLHF
TRBJ2-3 | TRBV4-1 | CASSQGVSGVGTQYF
TRBJ2-7 | TRBV4-3 | CASSQDLRGVGEQYF
TRBJ2-1 | TRBV5-6 | CASSGDREADNEQFF
TRBJ2-7 | TRBV6-1 | CASTEGTFPYEQYF
TRBJ2-3 | TRBV7-3 | CASSPIPGIGADTQYF
TRBJ1-1 | TRBV6-4 | CASSVDGAATEAFF
TRBJ1-1 | TRBV19 | CASSIALTGITEAFF
TRBJ1-6 | TRBV19 | CASSIVANSPLHF
TRBJ2-1 | TRBV2 | CASSVGRGGLMHEQFF
TRBJ2-7 | TRBV28 | CASKTSRDIYEQYF
TRBJ1-1 | TRBV16 | CASSQGGGRRTEAFF
TRBJ1-5 | TRBV30 | CAWSAGGNQPQHF
TRBJ2-7 | TRBV9 | CASSVAFGQAYEQYF
TRBJ1-2 | TRBV2 | CASSLDRVGYGYTF
TRBJ2-3 | TRBV27 | CASSSREATDTQYF
TRBJ2-1 | TRBV11-2 | CASSLVRGGALNEQFF
TRBJ1-1 | TRBV6-6 | CASSYGTGQDTEAFF